This TCR beta chain was captured in a study of early T cells in non-severe SARS-CoV-2 infection. TCRdb analysed the 5' RACE reads with MiXCR anew, one entry per CDR3 protein. The table includes about 21,000 distinct CDR3 sequences, over 5.5% detected once. The CDR3 consists of 12 residues. The germline V gene encodes CDR1 ENHRY and CDR2 SYGVKD. Trimming took 7 bases from V and 0 from J, leaving 7 bases between them. This specimen was whole blood, taken at baseline. The sequence was obtained from an adult who was a healthcare worker with PCR-confirmed SARS-CoV-2 infection or an uninfected control (not recorded which). V usage is TRBV10-3 and J usage is TRBJ2-7; D ambiguous. CDR3 loop: CAITGNSYEQYF. Here the CDR3 DNA reads TGTGCCATCACTGGGAACTCCTACGAGCAGTACTTC.